One and the same sample provided the 19 T cell receptor beta chains below, sequenced in a study of blood T cell repertoires in COVID-19. Measured with immunoSEQ multiplex PCR; TCRdb has only the in-frame clones, and not every one. The data hold about 160,000 clones, with 79% observed a single time. The sample was peripheral blood. These receptors came from a woman in her sixties with COVID-19, enrolled during active disease.

The chain links TRBV28 to TRBJ2-7; 8 bases agree with TRBD1. This CDR3 is built from 15 residues. With V trimmed by 4 bases and J by 7 bases, 12 bases remained unmatched. CDR1 and CDR2 (germline): MDHEN, SYDVKM. DNA of the CDR3: TGTGCCAGCAGTTACGGTGGACAGGGAAGTGGTGAGCAGTACGTC. Residues: CASSYGGQGSGEQYV.

CDR3 sequence reads: CASSISQALLHQPQHF. Here the CDR3 DNA reads TGTGCCAGTAGTATATCCCAGGCACTCCTACATCAGCCCCAGCATTTT. J is TRBJ1-5 and V is TRBV19; D is ambiguous. The germline gives CDR1 LNHDA, CDR2 SQIVND (reference sequence). V shed 2 bases and J shed 5 bases, with 16 bases lying between them. This CDR3 has 16 residues.

The gene calls are TRBV20-1 and TRBJ1-3, with D perhaps matching TRBD1 (6 bases). V lost 3 bases to trimming and J lost 0 bases, with 18 bases between them. The V gene's germline CDR1 is DFQATT and CDR2 SNEGSKA (reference sequence). The CDR3 consists of 17 residues. The chain's CDR3 is CSASTSRGGISGNTIYF. Written as DNA, the CDR3 is TGCAGTGCTAGTACTTCCCGAGGGGGTATCTCTGGAAACACCATATATTTT.

This clone showed up just once. The rearrangement uses TRBV7-9 and TRBJ2-3; 11 bases are a match to TRBD2. This CDR3 spans 24 amino acids. The ends lost 5 bases at V and 10 bases at J; junction bases unmatched: 38. In germline, CDR1 is SEHNR, CDR2 FQNEAQ (reference sequence). The CDR3 sequence: CASSSPAGQGRRLAGKQPIEAQYF. The CDR3 coding sequence is TGTGCCAGCAGCAGCCCGGCCGGACAGGGGCGTCGACTAGCGGGGAAACAGCCGATTGAGGCGCAGTATTTT.

The chain uses TRBV27 and TRBJ2-2; maybe TRBD2 (6 bases). The V gene's germline CDR1 is MNHEY and CDR2 SMNVEV (reference sequence). The V gene lost 8 bases and the J gene lost 1 base, with 17 bases spanning the gap. The CDR3 sequence is 16 residues long. CDR3 protein: CASRSGLQGNTGELFF. The CDR3 DNA sequence: TGTGCCAGCCGCTCGGGACTCCAAGGGAACACCGGGGAGCTGTTTTTT.

The V gene is TRBV3-1 (or the pseudogene TRBV3-2), the J gene TRBJ2-1; 8 bases map to TRBD2. The germline CDR1 and CDR2 sequences are LGHDT and YNNKEL (reference sequence). The CDR3 length is 16 residues. The J segment lost 7 bases and the V segment lost 0 bases, leaving 8 bases of the junction unmatched. For the CDR3, the DNA is TGTGCCAGCAGCCAAGAAGGAGCGGGAGTGGGTAATGAGCAGTTCTTC. Its protein is CASSQEGAGVGNEQFF.

This clone came up many times. The chain employs TRBV7-9 and TRBJ2-1, with 7 bases identical to TRBD2. Germline-derived CDR1 and CDR2 are SEHNR and FQNEAQ (reference sequence). V was clipped by 2 bases and J by 7 bases; unmatched bases: 8. The CDR3 runs to 15 residues. CDR3 sequence: CASSLPGLAVNEQFF. The CDR3 bases are TGTGCCAGCAGCTTACCGGGGCTAGCGGTGAATGAGCAGTTCTTC.

The chain joins TRBV6-6 to TRBJ1-4, with TRBD1 matching over 9 bases. The CDR3 is 15 residues long. Germline V gives CDR1 MNHNY, CDR2 SVGAGI (reference sequence). The V gene end was trimmed by 2 bases and the J gene end by 4 bases; junction bases not matched to a gene: 2. The CDR3 DNA is TGTGCCAGCAGTTACGGGACAGGGAGTAATGAAAAACTGTTTTTT. Protein: CASSYGTGSNEKLFF.

V usage is TRBV2 and J usage is TRBJ2-5, with a possible D match to TRBD2 (7 bases). V gave up 6 bases and J gave up 5 bases, with 31 bases separating them. The CDR3 length is 19 residues. Looked up from germline, CDR1 is SNHLY and CDR2 is FYNNEI. The CDR3 sequence: CASSRMDAAGAGRWETQYF. In nucleotides, the CDR3 is TGTGCCAGCAGCCGAATGGATGCGGCGGGGGCAGGGAGATGGGAGACCCAGTACTTC.

This clone appeared a single time. This chain links TRBV30 with TRBJ2-3; 16 bases are a match to TRBD2. Germline V gives CDR1 GTSNPN, CDR2 SVGIG (reference sequence). V shed 3 bases, J shed 5 bases, and the junction held 8 bases outside the gene matches. The CDR3 runs 17 residues. The CDR3 spells CAWRGPGTSGRVDTQYF. In nucleotides, the CDR3 is TGTGCCTGGAGGGGACCCGGGACTAGCGGGAGGGTAGATACGCAGTATTTT.

V gene TRBV6-4 combines with J gene TRBJ2-3, with D maybe TRBD2 (6 bases). Trimming pared 5 bases from V and 5 bases from J, leaving 14 bases between. The CDR3 consists of 14 residues. Looked up from germline, CDR1 is MRHNA and CDR2 is SNTAGT. In nucleotides, the CDR3 is TGTGCCAGCAGTAGGGAGGCCGGTCTAGATACGCAGTATTTT. The encoded protein is CASSREAGLDTQYF.

V is TRBV6-1 and J is TRBJ1-4; 9 bases are a match to TRBD1. This CDR3 is 17 amino acids long. Germline-derived CDR1 and CDR2 are MNHNS and SASEGT. After removal of 1 base from V and 8 bases from J, the junction contained 11 bases not matched to a gene. This CDR3 is CASSEVGWTGAGEKLFF. The CDR3 region has the DNA TGTGCCAGCAGTGAAGTTGGGTGGACAGGGGCGGGCGAAAAACTGTTTTTT.

The rearrangement links TRBV3-1 (or the pseudogene TRBV3-2) to TRBJ2-2, with D tentatively TRBD2 (5 bases). Germline assignment: CDR1 LGHDT and CDR2 YNNKEL (reference sequence). V lost 7 bases to trimming and J lost 6 bases, with 9 bases between them. This CDR3 has 12 amino acids. CDR3 sequence (DNA): TGTGCCAGCAAATCGGGGTCCGGGGAGCTGTTTTTT. It codes for CASKSGSGELFF.

The gene calls are TRBV7-6 and TRBJ2-3; possible D gene TRBD2, 5 bases. There are 15 residues in the CDR3. V dropped 0 bases and J dropped 0 bases, with 7 bases sitting between them. Looked up from germline, CDR1 is SGHVS and CDR2 is FNYEAQ. The CDR3 coding sequence is TGTGCCAGCAGCTTAGCTCGCGGGAGCACAGATACGCAGTATTTT. Translating gives CASSLARGSTDTQYF.

The table lists this clone with a count of one. The chain combines TRBV11-2 with TRBJ2-2; 9 bases match TRBD2. Trimming took 1 base from V and 5 from J; bases not matched to a gene: 8. The CDR3 contains 17 residues. Germline V gene sequence: CDR1 SGHAT, CDR2 FQNNGV. CDR3 DNA sequence: TGTGCCAGCAGCTTAGGATCCTCGCTAGCGGGAACCGGGGAGCTGTTTTTT. The encoded protein is CASSLGSSLAGTGELFF.

CDR3 protein: CASSYSRSSYNEQFF. In DNA form, the CDR3 reads TGTGCCAGCAGTTACTCTCGGAGCTCCTACAATGAGCAGTTCTTC. This chain joins TRBV6-5 and TRBJ2-1; D remains ambiguous. V shed 0 bases and J shed 0 bases, with 6 bases lying between them. The CDR3 has 15 amino acids. The V gene's germline CDR1 is MNHEY and CDR2 SVGAGI.

Concerning this clone itself: This specimen includes other DNA sequences encoding the same CDR3. The chain joins TRBV19 to TRBJ2-2, with D perhaps TRBD2 (6 bases). The CDR3 totals 13 residues. Deletions cut 7 bases from V and 3 bases from J, with 9 bases between. Germline V gene data show CDR1 as LNHDA and CDR2 as SQIVND (reference sequence). The CDR3 DNA reads TGTGCCAGTACCCAGCGGGACACCGGGGAGCTGTTTTTT. This encodes CASTQRDTGELFF.

The chain couples TRBV10-3 to TRBJ2-1; 7 nucleotides align to TRBD2. The CDR3 runs 12 residues. Trimming removed 3 bases from V and 11 bases from J; junction bases left unmatched: 4. Germline V gene sequence: CDR1 ENHRY, CDR2 SYGVKD. Here the CDR3 reads CAISESSGQQFF. The CDR3 DNA follows: TGTGCCATCAGTGAAAGTAGCGGGCAGCAGTTCTTC.

This clone is categorized as medium-sized (0.01 to 0.1%). The chain has TRBV15 and TRBJ2-7; maybe TRBD1 (5 bases). The CDR3 loop spans 14 amino acids. Per the germline V gene, CDR1 is LNHNV and CDR2 is YYDKDF (reference sequence). V lost 0 bases to trimming and J lost 2 bases, with 8 bases between them. The CDR3 region has the DNA TGTGCCACCAGCAGAGACGACAGTACCTACGAGCAGTACTTC. Protein: CATSRDDSTYEQYF. Filled out from reference TRBV15 and TRBJ2-7, the complete variable domain reads DAMVIQNPRYQVTQFGKPVTLSCSQTLNHNVMYWYQQKSSQAPKLLFHYYDKDFNNEADTPDNFQSRRPNTSFCFLDIRSPGLGDTAMYLCATSRDDSTYEQYFGPGTRLTVT.